This is a list of T cell receptor beta chains from one sample in a study of T-cell memory formation after mild COVID-19. Via MiXCR, TCRdb re-called the 5' RACE reads, giving one row per CDR3 protein. In the table there are approximately 290,000 distinct CDR3 sequences, less than 20% of which are singletons. The source material was PBMCs or a T cell subset sorted from them (not recorded which). The receptors originated from a man between 18 and 29 years old who had mild COVID-19 (a few samples of this study predate the infection). Cell type and time point are not known. Both conserved end residues are part of each CDR3. Each record gives: clone size, J gene, CDR3 length, D gene, V gene, CDR3 protein, CDR3 DNA. D genes are given only for firm matches. A row's size may be missing; if present it is once, few, many or a size class.

>NA|TRBJ1-6|16|NA|TRBV7-2
CASSLGGGGAKSPLHF
TGTGCCAGCAGCTTAGGGGGCGGGGGAGCCAAGTCACCCCTCCACTTT
>NA|TRBJ1-3|17|NA|TRBV5-1
CASRPTLDGLSGNTIYF
TGCGCCAGCAGGCCAACCCTGGACGGCCTCTCTGGAAACACCATATATTTT
>NA|TRBJ2-2|15|NA|TRBV5-1
CASSSGSLNTGELFF
TGCGCCAGCAGCTCTGGATCCCTAAACACCGGGGAGCTGTTTTTT
>many|TRBJ2-5|14|TRBD2|TRBV2
CASSPGTSGGAQYF
TGTGCCAGCAGCCCCGGGACTAGCGGGGGGGCCCAGTACTTC
>NA|TRBJ1-2|14|TRBD1|TRBV6-2/TRBV6-3
CASSFLGGADGYTF
TGTGCCAGCAGCTTCTTAGGGGGCGCGGATGGCTACACCTTC
>NA|TRBJ2-3|11|TRBD2|TRBV20-1
CRAGSTDTQYF
TGCAGAGCGGGGAGCACAGATACGCAGTATTTT
>few|TRBJ1-2|15|NA|TRBV27
CASSLKGRLGDGYTF
TGTGCCAGCAGTTTGAAGGGTCGTCTTGGGGATGGCTACACCTTC
>many|TRBJ2-1|15|NA|TRBV7-9
CASSLRGASYNEQFF
TGTGCCAGCAGCTTACGTGGGGCCTCCTACAATGAGCAGTTCTTC
>few|TRBJ1-2|14|NA|TRBV9
CASSTGVPRGGYTF
TGTGCCAGCAGCACCGGGGTCCCCCGCGGAGGCTACACCTTC
>NA|TRBJ2-7|15|NA|TRBV6-2/TRBV6-3
CASSSPGQPPYEQYF
TGTGCCAGCAGTTCACCTGGACAGCCACCCTACGAGCAGTACTTC
>NA|TRBJ2-2|15|TRBD1|TRBV5-1
CASSPDRPNTGELFF
TGCGCCAGCAGCCCGGACAGGCCTAACACCGGGGAGCTGTTTTTT
>NA|TRBJ1-4|16|NA|TRBV4-2
CASSQVGEATNEKLFF
TGTGCCAGCAGCCAAGTGGGGGAAGCAACTAATGAAAAACTGTTTTTT
>few|TRBJ1-1|14|NA|TRBV7-8
CASSLQGTNTEAFF
TGTGCCAGCAGCTTACAGGGGACGAACACTGAAGCTTTCTTT
>many|TRBJ1-2|12|TRBD1|TRBV6-6
CAISVGGDGYTF
TGTGCCATCTCCGTAGGGGGCGATGGCTACACCTTC
>NA|TRBJ1-4|17|TRBD1|TRBV4-3
CASSQGDSVLTSEKLFF
TGCGCCAGCAGCCAAGGGGACAGTGTACTCACGAGTGAAAAACTGTTTTTT
>NA|TRBJ2-4|13|TRBD1|TRBV2
CASLRGQANIQYF
TGTGCCAGCTTAAGGGGACAGGCAAACATTCAGTACTTC
>NA|TRBJ1-2|14|TRBD1|TRBV5-1
CASSRTGGEQVYTF
TGCGCCAGCAGCCGCACAGGGGGCGAGCAAGTCTACACCTTC
>many|TRBJ1-1|15|TRBD1|TRBV12-3/TRBV12-4
CASSFSDRGALRPFF
TGTGCCAGCAGTTTCTCGGACAGGGGGGCTTTGAGACCTTTCTTT
>NA|TRBJ1-1|15|NA|TRBV15
CATSRTGGAGTEAFF
TGTGCCACCAGCCGAACCGGGGGCGCGGGAACTGAAGCTTTCTTT
>few|TRBJ2-3|14|TRBD2|TRBV7-8
CASSLTSVTDTQYF
TGTGCCAGCAGCCTGACTAGCGTCACAGATACGCAGTATTTT
>few|TRBJ2-1|17|TRBD2|TRBV7-3
CASSSTGLGLAGHEQFF
TGTGCCAGCAGCTCCACCGGGCTTGGACTAGCTGGGCATGAGCAGTTCTTC
>few|TRBJ2-3|15|NA|TRBV4-3
CASSQDLGATDTQYF
TGCGCCAGCAGCCAAGACCTCGGGGCGACAGATACGCAGTATTTT
>few|TRBJ2-2|18|TRBD2|TRBV5-4
CASSVEPGLARNTGELFF
TGTGCCAGCAGCGTGGAGCCGGGACTAGCGAGGAACACCGGGGAGCTGTTTTTT
>few|TRBJ1-1|12|NA|TRBV6-5
CGTGRGGTEAFF
TGTGGCACTGGGCGGGGGGGCACTGAAGCTTTCTTT
>few|TRBJ2-3|14|TRBD2|TRBV10-3
CAIGSGDSTDTQYF
TGTGCCATCGGTAGCGGGGACAGCACAGATACGCAGTATTTT
>few|TRBJ2-2|14|TRBD2|TRBV6-2/TRBV6-3
CASRFLADTGELFF
TGTGCCAGCAGGTTTCTAGCGGACACCGGGGAGCTGTTTTTT
>NA|TRBJ2-7|14|NA|TRBV7-3
CASSVSGGRYEQYF
TGTGCCAGCAGCGTGTCCGGGGGGCGTTACGAGCAGTACTTC
>NA|TRBJ1-1|14|NA|TRBV14
CASSQGGRSAKAFF
TGTGCCAGCAGCCAAGGAGGTAGAAGCGCGAAAGCTTTCTTT
>NA|TRBJ1-2|14|NA|TRBV12-3/TRBV12-4
CASSFATGPYGYTF
TGTGCCAGCAGTTTCGCGACAGGACCCTATGGCTACACCTTC
>NA|TRBJ2-1|15|NA|TRBV6-2/TRBV6-3
CATSFVSGSYNEQFF
TGTGCCACCTCCTTCGTCTCGGGATCCTACAATGAGCAGTTCTTC
>NA|TRBJ1-1|10|NA|TRBV25-1
CASSGGKLFF
TGTGCCAGCAGTGGAGGGAAGCTTTTCTTT
>many|TRBJ2-2|14|NA|TRBV7-2
CASSYMGWSGELFF
TGTGCCAGCAGCTACATGGGTTGGTCCGGGGAGCTGTTTTTT
>once|TRBJ1-3|14|NA|TRBV6-5
CASRSVTRTNTIYF
TGTGCCAGCAGATCGGTAACCCGTACGAACACCATATATTTT
>many|TRBJ1-1|14|NA|TRBV9
CASSVGIRDTEAFF
TGTGCCAGCAGCGTAGGGATTAGGGACACTGAAGCTTTCTTT
>NA|TRBJ2-3|16|NA|TRBV5-1
CASSFQRSTSTDTQYF
TGCGCCAGCAGCTTCCAGCGATCCACTAGCACAGATACGCAGTATTTT
>NA|TRBJ2-6|15|NA|TRBV11-2
CASSLSETGANVLTF
TGTGCCAGCAGCTTGTCGGAAACTGGGGCCAACGTCCTGACTTTC
>NA|TRBJ2-5|16|TRBD2|TRBV6-5
CASSYPPRLAEETQYF
TGTGCCAGCAGTTACCCCCCCAGACTAGCGGAAGAGACCCAGTACTTC
>NA|TRBJ1-5|14|NA|TRBV5-5
CASSEGTGNQPQHF
TGTGCCAGCAGCGAGGGGACCGGCAATCAGCCCCAGCATTTT
>NA|TRBJ1-5|14|NA|TRBV6-1
CASRQGVLVQPQHF
TGTGCCAGCAGACAGGGTGTGTTGGTTCAGCCCCAGCATTTT
>NA|TRBJ2-5|13|NA|TRBV6-5
CASTIGALETQYF
TGTGCCAGCACCATAGGGGCACTAGAGACCCAGTACTTC
>NA|TRBJ2-1|11|NA|TRBV25-1
CASRSQGQQFF
TGTGCCAGCCGTTCGCAGGGCCAGCAGTTCTTC
>few|TRBJ2-1|17|TRBD2|TRBV4-2
CASSQSSGGATYNEQFF
TGTGCCAGCAGCCAAAGTAGCGGGGGCGCGACCTACAATGAGCAGTTCTTC
>NA|TRBJ1-1|11|NA|TRBV2
CASSPFEEPFF
TGTGCCAGCAGCCCTTTTGAAGAGCCTTTCTTT
>once|TRBJ2-1|14|NA|TRBV2
CASAATPSGNEQFF
TGTGCCAGCGCTGCGACCCCCTCCGGCAATGAGCAGTTCTTC
>NA|TRBJ2-3|15|NA|TRBV5-1
CASSFSASSTDTQYF
TGCGCCAGCAGCTTTTCGGCCAGCAGCACAGATACGCAGTATTTT
>NA|TRBJ2-1|16|NA|TRBV7-2
CASSLVYGGGYNEQFF
TGTGCCAGCAGCTTAGTTTACGGGGGAGGTTACAATGAGCAGTTCTTC
>many|TRBJ2-2|14|TRBD1|TRBV9
CASSVGQPTGELFF
TGCGCCAGCAGCGTGGGACAGCCCACCGGGGAGCTGTTTTTT
>few|TRBJ2-1|14|TRBD2|TRBV20-1
CSADAGGNHNEQFF
TGCAGTGCCGACGCGGGGGGGAACCACAATGAGCAGTTCTTC
>NA|TRBJ1-2|15|TRBD1|TRBV14
CASSHLGTGSYGYTF
TGTGCCAGCAGCCATTTGGGGACAGGGTCCTATGGCTACACCTTC
>NA|TRBJ2-3|16|TRBD2|TRBV6-6
CASSLSGGASTDTHYF
TGTGCCAGCAGCCTTAGCGGGGGAGCTAGCACAGATACGCACTATTTT
>NA|TRBJ2-1|15|TRBD1|TRBV6-5
CASCLTGTVNNEQFF
TGTGCCAGCTGTCTCACCGGGACAGTTAACAATGAGCAGTTCTTC
>few|TRBJ1-6|16|TRBD1|TRBV15
CATSNPMTGYNSPLHF
TGTGCCACCAGCAACCCCATGACAGGGTATAATTCACCCCTCCACTTT
>NA|TRBJ2-6|12|NA|TRBV2
CASRGRANVLTF
TGTGCCAGCAGGGGCCGGGCCAACGTCCTGACTTTC